The entry that follows covers one T cell receptor beta chain sequence. This clonotype has ten or more counts. Its antigen specificity is not known. No much larger clone exists at a distance of one base, and base qualities are not known. The data belong to a study of T cells in Graves' hyperthyroidism and ophthalmopathy (dated by TCRdb to the late 2010s). Looking at the study overall: Peripheral blood was collected at initial diagnosis, before any treatment. The study also compared thyroid tissue and blood T-cell repertoires from 6 or 7 Graves' hyperthyroidism patients. Following sampling, methimazole starting at 30 mg daily was given to hyperthyroidism patients, and high-dose intravenous methylprednisolone was given to ophthalmopathy patients. To identify TCR V-J signatures that set the groups apart, the researchers used a discovery cohort of 100 patients, made up of fewer than 50 with Graves' ophthalmopathy and some 55 with stable Graves' hyperthyroidism. The paper describes TCR Vbeta CDR3 sequencing of 140 or so peripheral blood samples, made up of approximately 40 ophthalmopathy patients, 70 to 80 hyperthyroidism patients and about 17 progressor patients. An independent validation cohort of under 20 hyperthyroidism patients and approximately 15 patients who later progressed to ophthalmopathy tested prospective prediction of ophthalmopathy. The 75 to 100 discovery patients were divided at random into training and test sets in a 7:3 ratio. On the study overall, not on this receptor specifically: Sample size was not statistically predetermined, and blinding of investigators to group allocation was not performed. A 13 V-J signature model separated ophthalmopathy from stable hyperthyroidism, with around 91% sensitivity and approximately 81% specificity in cross-validation and 80%/75% in testing. Most expanded thyroid clonotypes (frequency above 0.001) were also detected in blood, a finding suggesting that blood repertoires may reflect thyroid immune responses. In validation, the model predicted progression to ophthalmopathy with approximately 69% sensitivity and about 72% specificity, a median of 6.5 months before onset.

After removal of 6 bases from V and 7 bases from J, the junction retains 12 bases not matched to a gene. The CDR3 goes from the cysteine to the phenylalanine over 16 residues. Only the CDR3 part of the read is kept: 48 bases, read in frame from the first base. TCR beta CDR3 regions were amplified from RNA transcripts. The TCR CDR3 was subjected to a first round of RT-PCR using the HTBI primer set and the Qiagen OneStep RT-PCR kit. Libraries were constructed in a second round of multiplex PCR, after which size selection and purification were performed. Paired-end sequencing of the libraries was performed with 100 bp reads on an Illumina HiSeq2000. In the original analysis: SOAPnuke was used to process the raw data, with reads discarded if the reads contained adapters or uncalled bases, had a mean Phred below 15, or lacked an exact constant-primer or identifier match. High-quality paired reads were merged using COPE v1.2.5, and each unique nucleotide sequence was defined as a clonotype. MiTCR v1.1 was used to align the clonotypes against IMGT TRBV, TRBD and TRBJ reference segments. The analysis was restricted to V-J combinations with a frequency above 0.0001, which together covered roughly 99% of the repertoires. A TCS score was defined as the ratio between F50 (clonal expansion) and ExV (chaos), using BLOSUM62-based TCRdist between CDR3 peptides within each V-J. Welch's t-statistics and random forest reduced roughly 500 V-J features to roughly 13, which were used in a naive Bayes classifier (R e1071). TCRdb redid the processing of the public reads, applying fastp at Q25 and MiXCR, and retained in-frame beta chains. Each CDR3 protein gets just one entry, which takes the most common genes and DNA from the rows behind it. TCRdb assigned the V and J calls; the authors' analysis was not used. The sample profile shows more than 350,000 distinct CDR3 sequences; about 15% of them were found once. Less than 35% of the sample rests with the top ten.

Stable Graves' hyperthyroidism was defined as the absence of progression to ophthalmopathy over 18 months of follow-up. Hyperthyroidism patients were newly diagnosed, had a disease duration of under 2 months, and were aged 18 to 65 years. Exclusion was applied to patients with uncontrolled infections, other autoimmune diseases, pregnancy or lactation. Clinical symptoms, serum thyroxine and TRAb, thyroid ultrasound, and orbital computed tomography formed the basis for the diagnoses. PBMCs were separated from around 9.1 ml of fresh peripheral blood using Ficoll-Paque density gradient centrifugation. Trizol reagent was used to extract total RNA, and RNA quality was then checked on an Agilent 2100 Bioanalyzer.

Recombination connected TRBV12-3 or TRBV12-4 to TRBJ1-6, with 7 middle bases fitting TRBD1. Sequenced input: blood. This sequence originates from a woman aged 30 to 39 with Graves' hyperthyroidism. The CDR3 reads CASSLQGWEPNSPLHF. The DNA is as follows: TGTGCCAGCAGCTTACAGGGGTGGGAGCCCAATTCACCCCTCCACTTT.